The 26 T cell receptor beta chains below come from one sample, sequenced in a study of control samples from healthy donors and cancer patients. The protocol was immunoSEQ multiplex PCR, while the TCRdb copy is restricted to in-frame clones and leaves out a portion. The sample comprises about 20,000 clones, around 89% of which are singletons, and around 10% rests with the top ten. The sample was PBMCs. The source of these receptors is a woman aged 60-75 years with head and neck cancer.

The V gene is TRBV28, the J gene TRBJ2-7; D is undetermined. V was trimmed by 5 bases and J by 6 bases, leaving 14 bases between them. This CDR3 is 13 amino acids long. The germline V gene has CDR1 MDHEN and CDR2 SYDVKM. The CDR3 DNA follows: TGTGCCAGCAGTCGCACAGAACCACGCGAGCAGTACTTC. As protein: CASSRTEPREQYF.

The chain carries TRBV7-9 and TRBJ1-1; D unresolved. The V gene's germline CDR1 is SEHNR and CDR2 FQNEAQ (reference sequence). This CDR3 comprises 14 residues. The ends were cut back, 3 bases at V and 1 base at J, with 9 bases in the middle. DNA for the CDR3: TGTGCCAGCAGCTTCGGGCAGCAGAACACTGAAGCTTTCTTT. Translated: CASSFGQQNTEAFF.

The chain carries TRBV27 and TRBJ1-2, with D possibly being TRBD1 (6 bases). The CDR3 is 16 residues long. Trimming left V 4 bases short and J 2 bases short, with 17 bases between. Germline-derived CDR1 and CDR2 are MNHEY and SMNVEV (reference sequence). As DNA, the CDR3 is TGTGCCAGCAGTTCGCGCCGAGGGACACCCAACTATGGCTACACCTTC. It yields the protein CASSSRRGTPNYGYTF.

This clone was seen only a few times. The chain uses TRBV4-1 and TRBJ1-1; the D is unclear. Trimming removed 0 bases from V and 0 bases from J, with 11 bases in between. The CDR3 consists of 16 residues. Looked up from germline, CDR1 is MGHRA and CDR2 is YSYEKL. Written as DNA, the CDR3 is TGCGCCAGCAGCCAAGATAGGTACAGAATGAACACTGAAGCTTTCTTT. As protein: CASSQDRYRMNTEAFF.

In this sample, this clone turned up once. The chain uses TRBV5-1 and TRBJ2-1; TRBD2 might be the D (5 bases). Trimming took off 2 bases at V and 0 bases at J, with 9 bases between the two ends. Germline CDR1 is SGHRS and CDR2 is YFSETQ. The CDR3 is 15 amino acids. This CDR3 is CASSFIGDSYNEQFF. CDR3 DNA: TGCGCCAGCAGCTTCATCGGGGACTCCTACAATGAGCAGTTCTTC. Full variable domain (outside the CDR3, taken from reference TRBV5-1 and TRBJ2-1): KAGVTQTPRYLIKTRGQQVTLSCSPISGHRSVSWYQQTPGQGLQFLFEYFSETQRNKGNFPGRFSGRQFSNSRSEMNVSTLELGDSALYLCASSFIGDSYNEQFFGPGTRLTVL.

The J gene is TRBJ2-1, the V gene TRBV20-1; unclear D gene. The CDR3 covers 10 residues. V lost 5 bases to trimming and J lost 8 bases, with 7 bases between them. The germline gives CDR1 DFQATT, CDR2 SNEGSKA (reference sequence). Here the CDR3 DNA reads TGCAGTGCTCAAAGCTATGAGCAGTTCTTC. It codes for CSAQSYEQFF.

V is TRBV14 and J is TRBJ2-7; D not resolved. The length of the CDR3 is 13 residues. Germline V gives CDR1 SGHDN, CDR2 FVKESK. V dropped 1 base and J dropped 4 bases, with 8 bases sitting between them. In nucleotides, the CDR3 is TGTGCCAGCAGCCAAGTAGGAGAGTACGAGCAGTACTTC. Protein: CASSQVGEYEQYF.

The rearrangement links TRBV5-4 to TRBJ2-7; 7 bases line up with TRBD1. Trimming took 1 base from V and 0 from J; bases not matched to a gene: 7. This CDR3 has 16 amino acids. Germline V gene data show CDR1 as SGHNT and CDR2 as YYREEE (reference sequence). The CDR3 DNA sequence: TGTGCCAGCAGCTTGCTTGGACAGGCGAGCTCCTACGAGCAGTACTTC. The encoded protein is CASSLLGQASSYEQYF.

This chain joins TRBV15 and TRBJ1-4, with D perhaps matching TRBD1 (5 bases). Germline values: CDR1 LNHNV, CDR2 YYDKDF (reference sequence). The CDR3 is 15 amino acids. V lost 0 bases and J lost 8, with 13 bases in between. The DNA for the CDR3 is TGTGCCACCAGCAGAGAGGGGGGGTTAGACGAAAAACTGTTTTTT. This codes for CATSREGGLDEKLFF.

The V call is TRBV5-1, the J call TRBJ1-3; D call uncertain. Germline CDR1 is SGHRS and CDR2 is YFSETQ. Trimming removed 0 bases from V and 1 base from J, with 8 bases in between. The CDR3 loop spans 15 amino acids. The CDR3: CASSLDQISGNTIYF. Written as DNA, the CDR3 is TGCGCCAGCAGCTTGGATCAGATATCTGGAAACACCATATATTTT.

The genes are TRBV30 and TRBJ2-3; D unresolved. The germline V and J ends were trimmed by 5 bases and 4 bases, with 10 bases remaining between them. Germline CDR1 and CDR2: GTSNPN and SVGIG (reference sequence). The CDR3 has 12 residues. The CDR3 here is CAWSEVPDTQYF. The CDR3 bases are TGTGCCTGGTCCGAAGTCCCAGATACGCAGTATTTT.

This chain links TRBV28 with TRBJ2-1, with a possible D match to TRBD2 (5 bases). The V end lost 3 bases, the J end lost 5 bases, and 8 bases lay between the germline ends. The germline V gene encodes CDR1 MDHEN and CDR2 SYDVKM. The length of the CDR3 is 13 residues. The DNA of the CDR3 is TGTGCCAGCAGTTTTGGACTTGACAATGAGCAGTTCTTC. It is translated as CASSFGLDNEQFF. The full variable domain, rest sourced from reference TRBV28 and TRBJ2-1, is DVKVTQSSRYLVKRTGEKVFLECVQDMDHENMFWYRQDPGLGLRLIYFSYDVKMKEKGDIPEGYSVSREKKERFSLILESASTNQTSMYLCASSFGLDNEQFFGPGTRLTVL.

This chain connects TRBV3-1 (or the pseudogene TRBV3-2) to TRBJ2-3, with D unclear. The CDR3 runs to 12 residues. Looked up from germline, CDR1 is LGHDT and CDR2 is YNNKEL (reference sequence). V was shortened by 6 bases and J by 0 bases, with 4 bases between the two germline ends. CDR3 protein: CASRHSTDTQYF. The CDR3 DNA follows: TGTGCCAGCAGACACAGCACAGATACGCAGTATTTT.

V usage is TRBV28 and J usage is TRBJ2-5, with 10 bases fitting TRBD1. J lost 4 bases, V lost 6 bases, and 2 bases had no gene match. CDR3 size: 13 residues. The germline V gene encodes CDR1 MDHEN and CDR2 SYDVKM. The CDR3 coding sequence is TGTGCCAGCAGGGGACAGGGGACAGAGACCCAGTACTTC. Translating gives CASRGQGTETQYF.

This clone was seen a handful of times. V and J are TRBV7-3 and TRBJ2-3; D unclear. The V end was cut by 5 bases, the J end by 2 bases, with 5 bases between. CDR3 length: 12 amino acids. In germline, CDR1 is SGHTA, CDR2 FQGTGA. CDR3 in DNA: TGTGCCAGCAGCCTCTACACAGATACGCAGTATTTT. It yields the protein CASSLYTDTQYF. Full variable domain (missing parts from reference TRBV7-3 and TRBJ2-3): GAGVSQTPSNKVTEKGKYVELRCDPISGHTALYWYRQSLGQGPEFLIYFQGTGAADDSGLPNDRFFAVRPEGSVSTLKIQRTERGDSAVYLCASSLYTDTQYFGPGTRLTVL.

This clone showed up just once. The rearrangement uses TRBV29-1 and TRBJ2-1; 9 nucleotides agree with TRBD2. The CDR3 is 15 amino acids. J was trimmed by 9 bases and V by 6 bases; bases with no gene match: 15. The germline gives CDR1 SQVTM, CDR2 ANQGSEA. The CDR3 reads CSVRLGTAGGGEQFF. CDR3 in DNA: TGCAGCGTGCGATTAGGGACAGCGGGAGGCGGTGAGCAGTTCTTC.

V is TRBV7-9 and J is TRBJ2-1; D possibly corresponds to TRBD2 (5 bases). Trimming removed 7 bases from V and 0 bases from J, with 16 bases in between. Germline CDR1 and CDR2: SEHNR and FQNEAQ (reference sequence). The CDR3 contains 16 residues. CDR3 coding DNA: TGTGCCAGCACCCCCCTCGGGGATAGCTCCTACAATGAGCAGTTCTTC. This translates into CASTPLGDSSYNEQFF.

The J gene is TRBJ1-1, the V gene TRBV6-5, with a weak D call TRBD1 (5 bases). With 2 bases removed from V and 12 bases from J, the gap between germline ends came to 22 bases. The CDR3 runs to 15 residues. CDR1 and CDR2 from the germline V gene are MNHEY and SVGAGI. The DNA for the CDR3 is TGTGCCAGCAGTTACCCTCGGGGGGTAGCCCAGCGGACTTTCTTT. It encodes CASSYPRGVAQRTFF.

The chain employs TRBV6-5 and TRBJ1-5; D is undetermined. The CDR3 has 13 residues. Germline V gene data show CDR1 as MNHEY and CDR2 as SVGAGI. V was cut by 4 bases and J by 4 bases, with 8 bases left in between. The chain's CDR3 is CASSSVPNQPQHF. The CDR3 DNA is TGTGCCAGCAGTTCAGTCCCAAATCAGCCCCAGCATTTT.

The chain uses TRBV29-1 and TRBJ1-1; TRBD1 agrees at 8 bases. The CDR3 consists of 14 residues. With 6 bases clipped from V and 3 bases from J, the junction kept 9 bases outside the gene matches. CDR1 SQVTM and CDR2 ANQGSEA come from the germline V gene. CDR3 sequence: CSVRTGTFHTEAFF. CDR3 nucleotides: TGCAGCGTAAGGACAGGGACCTTTCACACTGAAGCTTTCTTT. The full variable domain, with the rest looked up from reference TRBV29-1 and TRBJ1-1, is SAVISQKPSRDICQRGTSLTIQCQVDSQVTMMFWYRQQPGQSLTLIATANQGSEATYESGFVIDKFPISRPNLTFSTLTVSNMSPEDSSIYLCSVRTGTFHTEAFFGQGTRLTVV.

The V gene is TRBV18, the J gene TRBJ2-7; D may correspond to TRBD1 or TRBD2 (5 bases each). Trimming took off 4 bases at V and 0 bases at J, with 16 bases between the two ends. From germline, CDR1 is KGHSH and CDR2 LQKENI. The CDR3 has 16 residues. The CDR3 nucleotides are TGTGCCAGCTCACTCGAGGGGAAGGCTAGCTCCTACGAGCAGTACTTC. This encodes CASSLEGKASSYEQYF.

The chain couples TRBV10-3 to TRBJ1-6; D remains unclear. V lost 2 bases, J lost 8 bases, and 4 bases lay in between. The CDR3 is 12 residues long. Germline V gene data show CDR1 as ENHRY and CDR2 as SYGVKD. The CDR3 region is CAISEGYSPLHF. CDR3 in DNA: TGTGCCATCAGTGAGGGTTATTCACCCCTCCACTTT.

The table lists this clone with a count of one. The chain is built from TRBV5-1 and TRBJ2-3; TRBD2 agrees at 13 bases. Losses at the gene ends were 4 bases for V and 3 bases for J; bases not matched to a gene: 5. The CDR3 has 16 residues. The germline CDR1 and CDR2 sequences are SGHRS and YFSETQ. The CDR3 protein is CASSGTLAGGTDTQYF. The DNA of the CDR3 is TGCGCCAGCAGCGGGACACTAGCGGGAGGGACAGATACGCAGTATTTT. The full variable domain, completed using reference TRBV5-1 and TRBJ2-3, is KAGVTQTPRYLIKTRGQQVTLSCSPISGHRSVSWYQQTPGQGLQFLFEYFSETQRNKGNFPGRFSGRQFSNSRSEMNVSTLELGDSALYLCASSGTLAGGTDTQYFGPGTRLTVL.

This chain connects TRBV7-9 to TRBJ1-5, with TRBD1 identical over 7 bases. The junction had 0 bases not matched to a gene; V was cut back by 2 bases and J by 5 bases. The CDR3 runs 13 residues. Per germline, CDR1 SEHNR and CDR2 FQNEAQ (reference sequence). The CDR3: CASSLTGDQPQHF. The CDR3 bases are TGTGCCAGCAGCTTAACAGGGGATCAGCCCCAGCATTTT.

The chain couples TRBV2 to TRBJ2-6; no clear D. This CDR3 region has 15 residues. V lost 4 bases, J lost 2 bases, and 9 bases lay in between. Looked up from germline, CDR1 is SNHLY and CDR2 is FYNNEI. CDR3 residues: CASSARPTGANVLTF. CDR3 coding DNA: TGTGCCAGCAGTGCTCGGCCCACTGGGGCCAACGTCCTGACTTTC.

The chain joins TRBV7-9 to TRBJ1-4; D gene uncertain. With 5 bases removed from V and 10 bases from J, the gap between germline ends came to 8 bases. Per the germline V gene, CDR1 is SEHNR and CDR2 is FQNEAQ (reference sequence). The CDR3 contains 11 residues. The CDR3 spells CASSPDGKLFF. CDR3 bases: TGTGCCAGCAGCCCGGACGGAAAACTGTTTTTT.